The clone carrying this T cell receptor beta chain showed up just once. Antigen unknown. With a J-beta primer mix and a sample-barcoded 5' primer, a second PCR ran about 6 to 11 cycles. In TCRdb, the 5' RACE reads were re-called with MiXCR into one record per CDR3 protein. The sample yields over 950,000 distinct CDR3 sequences, less than 45% seen once. This specimen comes from a study of blood T cells in healthy people across ages. Study context: The template switching approach captured approximately one barcoded beta molecule for every two T cells.

The authors isolated at least 7 million PBMCs per sample. The V gene's germline CDR1 is SQVTM and CDR2 ANQGSEA. This CDR3 contains 13 residues. V lost 6 bases and J lost 6, with 14 bases in between. Findings of the study overall: Correlation between TCR beta diversity and naive T cell percentage was strong. More naive CD4+ cells and higher diversity were found in long-lived than in aged donors.

The gene calls are TRBV29-1 and TRBJ2-2; tentative D call: TRBD1 (5 bases). The sequence derives from a man aged 18 to 30 in good health. The sample was blood. CDR3 DNA: TGCAGCGTCATGGGGCTTGCGGCCGGGGAGCTGTTTTTT. Encoded protein: CSVMGLAAGELFF.